These 15 T cell receptor beta chains share one sample of origin, sequenced in a study of T cell responses to AZD1222 COVID-19 vaccine. Here immunoSEQ multiplex PCR was the method, and the copy in TCRdb shows in-frame clones only, minus some. The sample has over 90,000 clones, roughly 90% seen once; the top ten hold roughly an eighth. The source material was peripheral blood, sampled 28 days after the second AZD1222 dose. The receptors come from an adult who received the AZD1222 COVID-19 vaccine.

The J gene is TRBJ2-7, the V gene TRBV9; the match to TRBD1 covers 8 bases. The ends lost 4 bases at V and 2 bases at J; junction bases unmatched: 8. From germline, CDR1 is SGDLS and CDR2 YYNGEE. This CDR3 region has 15 residues. The chain's CDR3 is CASSPRTGQTYEQYF. CDR3 nucleotides: TGTGCCAGCAGCCCTCGGACAGGGCAAACCTACGAGCAGTACTTC.

The genes are TRBV7-8 and TRBJ1-2; tentatively, D is TRBD1 (6 bases). CDR1 and CDR2 (germline): SGHVS, FQNEAQ. V was clipped by 3 bases and J by 8 bases, with 16 bases between them. There are 14 residues in the CDR3. The CDR3 here is CASSFGFRGYGYTF. In nucleotides, the CDR3 is TGTGCCAGCAGCTTTGGGTTCAGGGGCTACGGCTACACCTTC.

In the case of this clone: Additional DNA sequences in this sample encode the identical CDR3. The chain recombines TRBV7-2 with TRBJ1-1; D unresolved. The germline V gene has CDR1 SGHTA and CDR2 FQGNSA. Trimming took 3 bases from V and 1 from J, leaving 6 bases between them. The CDR3 consists of 13 residues. CDR3 sequence (DNA): TGTGCCAGCAGCTTCGGGAGGAACACTGAAGCTTTCTTT. Its protein product is CASSFGRNTEAFF.

This clone was seen more than once but under ten times. The rearrangement joins TRBV7-9 to TRBJ1-1, with TRBD1 matching over 7 bases. This CDR3 region has 15 residues. With V trimmed by 1 base and J by 1 base, 3 bases remained unmatched. In germline, CDR1 is SEHNR, CDR2 FQNEAQ (reference sequence). CDR3 amino acids: CASSLVSGGNTEAFF. In DNA, the CDR3 is TGTGCCAGCAGCTTAGTGTCAGGGGGGAACACTGAAGCTTTCTTT.

The chain carries TRBV7-2 and TRBJ2-5, with 10 nucleotides matching TRBD2. Germline assignment: CDR1 SGHTA and CDR2 FQGNSA. There are 16 residues in the CDR3. The J segment lost 5 bases and the V segment lost 2 bases, leaving 8 bases of the junction unmatched. CDR3 DNA: TGTGCCAGCAGCTTAATCAGCGGGGGGGCTATGGAGACCCAGTACTTC. Residues: CASSLISGGAMETQYF.

This chain links TRBV5-1 with TRBJ2-3; no clear D gene. Germline V CDR1 and CDR2: SGHRS, YFSETQ. Trimming took off 4 bases at V and 4 bases at J, with 16 bases between the two ends. The CDR3 runs 15 residues. The CDR3 sequence is CASSVTVRGADTQYF. CDR3 nucleotide sequence: TGCGCCAGCAGCGTGACTGTTAGAGGTGCAGATACGCAGTATTTT.

The gene calls are TRBV5-1 and TRBJ1-3, with D maybe TRBD1 (6 bases). The CDR3 runs to 15 residues. V lost 4 bases and J 0 bases, leaving 11 bases between the germline ends. The germline V gene has CDR1 SGHRS and CDR2 YFSETQ. CDR3 DNA: TGCGCCAGCAGCCCAGGACAGTTCTCTGGAAACACCATATATTTT. This translates into CASSPGQFSGNTIYF.

This clone has a single count. This chain uses TRBV3-1 (or the pseudogene TRBV3-2) with TRBJ1-2; 9 nucleotides align to TRBD1. The CDR3 runs 15 residues. V was clipped by 4 bases and J by 6 bases; unmatched bases: 9. The germline V gene has CDR1 LGHDT and CDR2 YNNKEL (reference sequence). The CDR3 sequence: CASSPYRDRENGYTF. The CDR3 DNA sequence: TGTGCCAGCAGCCCCTACCGGGACAGGGAGAATGGCTACACCTTC.

In its sample, this clone was seen once. The chain employs TRBV7-9 and TRBJ1-3, with a possible D match to TRBD1 (5 bases). Trimming cost V 5 bases and J 0 bases, with 20 bases left between them. The V gene's germline CDR1 is SEHNR and CDR2 FQNEAQ (reference sequence). CDR3 length equals 18 residues. DNA of the CDR3: TGTGCCAGCAGCGCAACAGCGGGACTCCTCCTCTCTGGAAACACCATATATTTT. Translated, it gives CASSATAGLLLSGNTIYF.

This sequence joins TRBV18 and TRBJ1-1; D not certain. This CDR3 is built from 13 residues. Germline CDR1 is KGHSH and CDR2 is LQKENI. V dropped 3 bases and J dropped 13 bases, with 18 bases sitting between them. The CDR3: CASSPRNPSDGFF. DNA for the CDR3: TGTGCCAGCTCACCCCGGAACCCCAGTGATGGTTTCTTT.

The chain recombines TRBV6-2 or TRBV6-3 with TRBJ2-7; no clear D. With 0 bases removed from V and 6 bases from J, the gap between germline ends came to 15 bases. Germline V gives CDR1 MNHEY, CDR2 SVGEGT. The CDR3 consists of 15 residues. DNA of the CDR3: TGTGCCAGCAGTTACTCGGCAGCTATACTGAGCGAGCAGTACTTC. Translating it yields CASSYSAAILSEQYF.

This chain uses TRBV6-5 with TRBJ1-5; D is unresolved. The CDR3 runs 14 residues. CDR1 and CDR2 (germline): MNHEY, SVGAGI. V was trimmed by 2 bases and J by 2 bases, leaving 7 bases between them. As DNA, the CDR3 is TGTGCCAGCAGTTACAGGGAAGGCAATCAGCCCCAGCATTTT. As protein: CASSYREGNQPQHF.

This sequence joins TRBV7-9 and TRBJ2-5; D is possibly TRBD2 (5 bases). Looked up from germline, CDR1 is SEHNR and CDR2 is FQNEAQ (reference sequence). V was cut by 5 bases and J by 4 bases, with 23 bases left in between. The CDR3 covers 17 residues. DNA of the CDR3: TGTGCCAGCAGCCCAAACCGGGAACAAGGTAGCAGAGAGACCCAGTACTTC. Translating gives CASSPNREQGSRETQYF.

The rearrangement joins TRBV5-1 to TRBJ2-7, with a weak D call TRBD2 (5 bases). This CDR3 is built from 13 residues. V shed 0 bases and J shed 7 bases, with 11 bases lying between them. Looked up from germline, CDR1 is SGHRS and CDR2 is YFSETQ. The CDR3, as DNA: TGCGCCAGCAGCTTGGTCTTAAGGGAGGAGCAGTACTTC. Residues: CASSLVLREEQYF.

This clone was picked up one time. In nucleotides, the CDR3 is TGTGCCAGCAGTGCTCGGGGGGCGAAGGCTAAGATGAACACTGAAGCTTTCTTT. The encoded protein is CASSARGAKAKMNTEAFF. The chain couples TRBV6-1 to TRBJ1-1; D possibly corresponds to TRBD1 (6 bases). The V end lost 4 bases, the J end lost 0 bases, and 21 bases lay between the germline ends. CDR3 length equals 18 residues. From germline, CDR1 is MNHNS and CDR2 SASEGT.